This T cell receptor beta chain was obtained from a study of T cell responses to AZD1222 COVID-19 vaccine. About the research overall: Second doses that came at about 4 or about 12 weeks were put together.

In regard to this clone: What it recognizes is unknown.

Only in-frame clones appear in the TCRdb table, and some are missing; sequencing was by immunoSEQ multiplex PCR. The sample records 87,000 or so clones, roughly nine tenths being singletons. Study-wide results and caveats: The study found vaccine-associated CD4 TCRs spanning spike, dominant at 160-218 and 743-854. After the peak T cell response, and only then, were repertoires sampled. Most donors were white British and more were female, and clonal diversity was possibly underestimated.

The CDR3 loop spans 16 amino acids. CDR1 is GTSNPN and CDR2 is SVGIG in the germline V gene (reference sequence). V was clipped by 2 bases and J by 7 bases, with 21 bases between them. The starting material was peripheral blood, obtained on day 0 of AZD1222 vaccination. The sequence was collected from an adult in good health. This chain uses TRBV30 with TRBJ2-1; D remains ambiguous. DNA for the CDR3: TGTGCCTGGAGTTCCTCCGGGTCCCGAATTGGGAATGAGCAGTTCTTC. This encodes CAWSSSGSRIGNEQFF.